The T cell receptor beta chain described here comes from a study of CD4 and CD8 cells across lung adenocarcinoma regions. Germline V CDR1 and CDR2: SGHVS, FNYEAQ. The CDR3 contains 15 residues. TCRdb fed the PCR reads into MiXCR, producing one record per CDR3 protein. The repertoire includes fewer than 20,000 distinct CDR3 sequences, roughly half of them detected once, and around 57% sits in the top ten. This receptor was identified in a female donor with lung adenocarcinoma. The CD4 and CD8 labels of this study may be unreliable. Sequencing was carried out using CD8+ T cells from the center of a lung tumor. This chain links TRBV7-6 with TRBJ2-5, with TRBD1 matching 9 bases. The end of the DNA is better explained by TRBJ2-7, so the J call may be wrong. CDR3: CASSLGGTGTGEQYF. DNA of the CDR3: TGTGCCAGCAGCTTAGGAGGGACAGGGACAGGCGAGCAGTACTTC.